Listed here are 10 T cell receptor beta chains from one sample, sequenced in a study of blood T cell repertoires in COVID-19. This table comes from immunoSEQ multiplex PCR, and its TCRdb copy is limited to in-frame clones, with some not included. Here the sample spans some 200,000 clones, under 90% being singletons. Source material: peripheral blood. The origin of the receptors is a man aged 30 to 39 with active or convalescent COVID-19.

The CDR3: CASSQGTGGLPPQHF. CDR3 sequence (DNA): TGTGCCAGCAGTCAAGGGACAGGGGGCCTCCCGCCCCAGCATTTT. This rearrangement joins TRBV6-2 or TRBV6-3 to TRBJ1-5; TRBD1 aligns across 12 bases. Trimming at V came to 5 bases and at J to 9 bases, leaving 8 bases not matched to a gene. The CDR3 has 15 amino acids. CDR1 and CDR2 (germline): MNHEY, SVGEGT.

The chain joins TRBV28 to TRBJ2-2; a weak D match, TRBD1 (6 bases). Germline V gene sequence: CDR1 MDHEN, CDR2 SYDVKM. The CDR3 is made up of 16 amino acids. Trimming shortened V by 2 bases and J by 3 bases, and 13 bases separated the two germline ends. CDR3 in DNA: TGTGCCAGCAGTTTAGGCCAGGGGTCCTACACCGGGGAGCTGTTTTTT. It specifies CASSLGQGSYTGELFF.

This chain connects TRBV6-5 to TRBJ2-1; possible D gene TRBD2, 6 bases. Between the trimmed V and J ends, which lost 2 bases and 6 bases, there was a span of 11 bases. This CDR3 spans 14 amino acids. From germline, CDR1 is MNHEY and CDR2 SVGAGI. The CDR3 DNA reads TGTGCCAGCAGTTACGGGGGGAGCGGCAATGAGCAGTTCTTC. Its translation: CASSYGGSGNEQFF.

V gene TRBV5-4 combines with J gene TRBJ2-3; 9 bases are a match to TRBD2. V was pared by 4 bases and J by 3 bases, with 9 bases of the junction left unmatched. CDR1 is SGHNT, CDR2 YYREEE, per germline (reference sequence). The CDR3 covers 16 residues. The CDR3 region is CASSPLAGGPTDTQYF. CDR3 bases: TGTGCCAGCAGCCCGTTGGCGGGAGGGCCGACAGATACGCAGTATTTT.

The chain uses TRBV7-9 and TRBJ1-1; tentatively, D is TRBD1 (5 bases). Germline assignment: CDR1 SEHNR and CDR2 FQNEAQ (reference sequence). Trimming removed 3 bases from V and 0 bases from J, with 8 bases in between. The CDR3 loop spans 14 amino acids. The CDR3 sequence: CASSFGHLNTEAFF. The CDR3 DNA reads as TGTGCCAGCAGCTTCGGACACTTGAACACTGAAGCTTTCTTT.

The rearrangement uses TRBV27 and TRBJ2-2, with unresolved D. The V gene lost 6 bases and the J gene lost 4 bases, with 18 bases spanning the gap. Germline V gives CDR1 MNHEY, CDR2 SMNVEV (reference sequence). The CDR3 sequence is 16 residues long. The CDR3 bases are TGTGCCAGCAGGACTGGATTGCGGTATGGCACCGGGGAGCTGTTTTTT. It specifies CASRTGLRYGTGELFF.

V usage is TRBV19 and J usage is TRBJ1-2; D is perhaps TRBD1 (5 bases). CDR1 is LNHDA and CDR2 is SQIVND in the germline V gene (reference sequence). The CDR3 loop spans 15 amino acids. Trimming pared 5 bases from V and 3 bases from J, leaving 16 bases between. The CDR3 DNA reads as TGTGCCAGTAGTCCCCAGGGCCCATGGGACTATGGCTACACCTTC. This codes for CASSPQGPWDYGYTF.

The chain couples TRBV3-1 (or the pseudogene TRBV3-2) to TRBJ2-2; 9 bases agree with TRBD2. Germline V gene lookup returns CDR1 LGHDT and CDR2 YNNKEL (reference sequence). The CDR3 is 17 amino acids. Trimming cost V 4 bases and J 4 bases; bases outside gene matches: 10. CDR3 DNA: TGTGCCAGCAGCCTCCCGGTCACTAGCGGGCCCACCGGGGAGCTGTTTTTT. Protein: CASSLPVTSGPTGELFF.

V is TRBV9 and J is TRBJ2-1, with no clear D. Germline V gene data show CDR1 as SGDLS and CDR2 as YYNGEE. Trimming removed 1 base at V and 6 bases at J, with 8 bases between. The CDR3 is 13 residues long. The CDR3 DNA sequence: TGTGCCAGCAGCGTAAGCGTAGGCAATGAGCAGTTCTTC. It translates to CASSVSVGNEQFF.

V gene TRBV27 combines with J gene TRBJ2-4; 7 bases map to TRBD1. Trimming cost V 2 bases and J 1 base; bases outside gene matches: 8. The CDR3 sequence is 17 residues long. The V gene's germline CDR1 is MNHEY and CDR2 SMNVEV (reference sequence). For the CDR3, the DNA is TGTGCCAGCAGTTTAGCGTTTTCGACAGGGGCCAAAAACATTCAGTACTTC. This translates into CASSLAFSTGAKNIQYF.